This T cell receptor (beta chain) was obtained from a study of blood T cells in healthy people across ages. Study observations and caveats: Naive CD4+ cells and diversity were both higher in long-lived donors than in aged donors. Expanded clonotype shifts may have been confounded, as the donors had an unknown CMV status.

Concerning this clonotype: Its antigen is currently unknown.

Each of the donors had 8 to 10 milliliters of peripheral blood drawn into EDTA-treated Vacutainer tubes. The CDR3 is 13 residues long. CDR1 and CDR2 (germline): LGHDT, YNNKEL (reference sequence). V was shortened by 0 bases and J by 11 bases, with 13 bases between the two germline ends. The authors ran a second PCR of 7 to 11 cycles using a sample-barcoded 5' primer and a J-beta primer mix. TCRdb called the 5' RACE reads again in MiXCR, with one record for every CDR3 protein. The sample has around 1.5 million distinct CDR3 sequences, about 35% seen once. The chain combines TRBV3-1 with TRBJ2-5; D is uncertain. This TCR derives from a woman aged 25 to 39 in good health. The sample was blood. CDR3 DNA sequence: TGTGCCAGCAGCCAAGATGTGGCTAGGCAGCAGTACTTC. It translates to CASSQDVARQQYF.